A selection of T cell receptor beta chains follows, all from one sample in a study of T cells in narcolepsy. Produced via immunoSEQ multiplex PCR; TCRdb's table is partial and in-frame only. The sample contains more than 20,000 clones, about 80% of which appear only once. Material: memory (CD45RA-) CD4+ T cells from blood. These receptors came from a human donor in good health. Both conserved end residues are part of each CDR3. The D gene is left open where the match is weak. Size is stated for part of the rows, as once, few or many counts, or as a class when the clone is expanded.

d_gene,j_gene,v_gene,abundance,CDR3aa,CDR3nt
TRBD2,TRBJ2-1,TRBV9,NA,CASSVVPQRGYNEQFF,TGTGCCAGCAGCGTAGTACCCCAGCGGGGCTACAATGAGCAGTTCTTC
NA,TRBJ2-7,TRBV6-5,NA,CASSTDWSNEQYF,TGTGCCAGCAGTACAGACTGGAGTAACGAGCAGTACTTC
NA,TRBJ1-1,TRBV5-4,NA,CASSPSGNTEAFF,TGTGCCAGCAGCCCCTCGGGGAACACTGAAGCTTTCTTT
TRBD1,TRBJ1-4,TRBV5-1,NA,CASSSMTGNEKLFF,TGCGCCAGCAGCTCGATGACAGGGAATGAAAAACTGTTTTTT
NA,TRBJ2-5,TRBV5-1,NA,CASSLAGQYQETQYF,TGCGCCAGCAGCTTGGCCGGGCAGTACCAAGAGACCCAGTACTTC
TRBD2,TRBJ2-5,TRBV6-6,NA,CASRLAGGKSETQYF,TGTGCCAGCAGACTAGCGGGGGGGAAATCGGAGACCCAGTACTTC
NA,TRBJ2-1,TRBV9,once,CASSGGTHSRDEQFF,TGTGCCAGCAGCGGGGGGACTCATTCTCGGGATGAGCAGTTCTTC
NA,TRBJ1-4,TRBV4-1,NA,CASSQDGRREKLFF,TGCGCCAGCAGCCAAGATGGGAGAAGGGAAAAACTGTTTTTT
NA,TRBJ1-1,TRBV7-3,few,CASSLVAGQGFQAFF,TGTGCCAGCAGCTTAGTAGCAGGCCAAGGGTTTCAGGCTTTCTTT
NA,TRBJ2-3,TRBV7-9,NA,CASSPLQRTSTDTQYF,TGTGCCAGCAGCCCCCTCCAGCGCACTAGCACAGATACGCAGTATTTT
NA,TRBJ1-5,TRBV10-1,medium-sized,CASSESINQPQHF,TGCGCCAGCAGTGAAAGTATCAATCAGCCCCAGCATTTT
NA,TRBJ1-5,TRBV19,NA,CASSGASNQPQHF,TGTGCCAGTTCGGGGGCCTCGAATCAGCCCCAGCATTTT
TRBD2,TRBJ2-7,TRBV18,once,CASSELAAYEQYF,TGTGCCAGCTCTGAACTAGCGGCTTACGAGCAGTACTTC
NA,TRBJ2-3,TRBV5-6,NA,CASSLLSTDTQYF,TGTGCCAGCAGCTTGTTAAGCACAGATACGCAGTATTTT
TRBD2,TRBJ2-1,TRBV9,once,CASSVDPGGRYSYNEQFF,TGTGCCAGCAGCGTAGATCCGGGGGGGAGATACTCCTACAATGAGCAGTTCTTC
NA,TRBJ2-7,TRBV5-1,NA,CASSLEWGAGYEQYF,TGCGCCAGCAGCTTGGAGTGGGGCGCGGGCTACGAGCAGTACTTC
NA,TRBJ2-4,TRBV10-2,NA,CASSDRGRAKNIQYF,TGCGCCAGCAGTGATCGGGGACGAGCCAAAAACATTCAGTACTTC
NA,TRBJ2-7,TRBV5-6,NA,CASSLQGSSYEQYF,TGTGCCAGCAGCTTGCAGGGAAGCTCCTACGAGCAGTACTTC
NA,TRBJ2-3,TRBV7-9,NA,CASSYVTETQYF,TGTGCCAGCAGCTATGTCACGGAAACGCAGTATTTT
NA,TRBJ1-2,TRBV4-3,NA,CASSQDRGSGYGYTF,TGCGCCAGCAGCCAAGATCGGGGGAGCGGCTATGGCTACACCTTC
NA,TRBJ1-3,TRBV27,NA,CASSLNGLPHSGNTIYF,TGTGCCAGCAGTTTAAATGGCCTCCCCCACTCTGGAAACACCATATATTTT
NA,TRBJ1-4,TRBV21-1,NA,CASSKQGQGAGTNEKLFF,TGTGCCAGCAGCAAACAGGGACAGGGGGCAGGAACTAATGAAAAACTGTTTTTT
NA,TRBJ2-7,TRBV4-1,NA,CASSLQQGSSYEQYF,TGCGCCAGCAGCCTTCAACAGGGAAGTTCCTACGAGCAGTACTTC
TRBD1,TRBJ2-2,TRBV19,NA,CASKTGGGTGELFF,TGTGCCAGTAAAACAGGGGGCGGCACCGGGGAGCTGTTTTTT
NA,TRBJ2-3,TRBV11-2,NA,CASSLGIFGDSTDTQYF,TGTGCCAGCAGCTTAGGGATTTTCGGGGATAGCACAGATACGCAGTATTTT
NA,TRBJ2-7,TRBV27,NA,CASGDYEQYF,TGTGCCAGCGGGGACTACGAGCAGTACTTC
NA,TRBJ2-5,TRBV7-6,NA,CASSSRSGLTQYF,TGTGCCAGCAGCTCGCGGTCAGGGCTGACCCAGTACTTC
NA,TRBJ1-1,TRBV6-6,NA,CASSSVNTEAFF,TGTGCCAGCAGCTCCGTGAACACTGAAGCTTTCTTT
NA,TRBJ2-7,TRBV6-1,NA,CASSERTQLYEQYF,TGTGCCAGCAGTGAACGGACACAGCTTTACGAGCAGTACTTC
NA,TRBJ2-7,TRBV5-1,NA,CASRPNTGSWYEQYF,TGCGCCAGCAGGCCAAATACAGGGAGCTGGTACGAGCAGTACTTC
TRBD2,TRBJ2-5,TRBV4-1,NA,CASSRGLAGETQYF,TGCGCCAGCAGCCGAGGACTAGCGGGGGAGACCCAGTACTTC
NA,TRBJ2-1,TRBV2,NA,CASSVGPSSYNEQFF,TGTGCCAGCAGTGTGGGCCCGAGCTCCTACAATGAGCAGTTCTTC
NA,TRBJ1-1,TRBV5-1,NA,CASSLTGTMNTEAFF,TGCGCCAGCAGCTTGACCGGGACGATGAACACTGAAGCTTTCTTT
NA,TRBJ1-6,TRBV6-5,NA,CASILGSSYNSPLHF,TGTGCCAGCATCCTTGGGAGCTCCTATAATTCACCCCTCCACTTT
NA,TRBJ2-7,TRBV21-1,NA,CASGCRTVASNEQYF,TGTGCCAGCGGATGTCGGACCGTGGCCAGTAACGAGCAGTACTTC
NA,TRBJ1-2,TRBV5-6,once,CASSQTEYGYTF,TGTGCCAGCAGCCAGACAGAATATGGCTACACCTTC
TRBD1,TRBJ2-5,TRBV7-3,NA,CASSITGTGVETQYF,TGTGCCAGCAGCATAACCGGGACAGGGGTCGAGACCCAGTACTTC
NA,TRBJ2-2,TRBV14,once,CASSQMNTGELFF,TGTGCCAGCAGCCAAATGAACACCGGGGAGCTGTTTTTT
NA,TRBJ1-6,TRBV5-1,NA,CASSVAGATNSPLHF,TGCGCCAGCAGCGTCGCAGGGGCTACTAATTCACCCCTCCACTTT
TRBD1,TRBJ1-2,TRBV5-5,NA,CASSFPGQGYGYTF,TGTGCCAGCAGCTTTCCGGGACAGGGGTATGGCTACACCTTC
NA,TRBJ2-3,TRBV29-1,NA,CSVGHTDTQYF,TGCAGCGTTGGACACACAGATACGCAGTATTTT
NA,TRBJ1-1,TRBV2,few,CASSVQGNTEAFF,TGTGCCAGCAGTGTTCAGGGGAACACTGAAGCTTTCTTT
NA,TRBJ2-3,TRBV7-9,NA,CASSLVVAGPQYF,TGTGCCAGCAGCTTAGTCGTGGCGGGACCGCAGTATTTT
NA,TRBJ1-1,TRBV2,NA,CASSDTDTEAFF,TGTGCCAGCAGTGATACAGACACTGAAGCTTTCTTT
NA,TRBJ2-3,TRBV2,NA,CASIRERGGGTDTQYF,TGTGCCAGCATTCGGGAGAGGGGGGGAGGCACAGATACGCAGTATTTT
NA,TRBJ2-3,TRBV14,NA,CASSQGLKTKSTDTQYF,TGTGCCAGCAGCCAAGGCCTCAAGACAAAGAGCACAGATACGCAGTATTTT
TRBD1,TRBJ1-6,TRBV19,few,CASSSTGDHSPLHF,TGTGCCAGTAGTTCGACAGGGGATCATTCACCCCTCCACTTT
TRBD2,TRBJ2-1,TRBV9,few,CASSFSSLAGGPFSDEQFF,TGTGCCAGCAGCTTCTCGAGTCTAGCGGGGGGGCCTTTCAGCGATGAGCAGTTCTTC
TRBD1,TRBJ1-2,TRBV2,NA,CASSEARAGGVGYTF,TGTGCCAGCAGTGAAGCGAGGGCAGGGGGAGTAGGCTACACCTTC
TRBD1,TRBJ2-3,TRBV7-9,NA,CASSPKDRGRDTQYF,TGTGCCAGCAGCCCAAAGGACAGGGGGCGAGATACGCAGTATTTT